This T cell receptor (beta chain) was documented in a study of metastatic and nonmetastatic thyroid tumors. Looking at the study overall: Across blood and tumor or nodule tissue, repertoires from malignant and benign thyroid patients were compared with one another. Study outcomes and limitations: It was reported that TCR beta diversity was significantly higher in malignant thyroid tumors than benign nodules, in blood and tumor.

This clone was detected ten times or more. Its matching antigen is unknown. This CDR3 has 15 residues. Trimming at V came to 3 bases and at J to 2 bases, leaving 4 bases not matched to a gene. Germline CDR1 and CDR2: SNHLY and FYNNEI. Every patient was untreated before thyroid surgery. Study processing details: In papillary thyroid cancer, a distant-metastasis classifier was built using CDR3 differences across clinicopathological groups. TCRdb reprocessed the PCR reads using MiXCR. TCRdb's processing, not the study's, gives the V and J calls here. This table has some 14,000 clones, roughly 36% appearing once.

Source material: tumor tissue. The rearrangement links TRBV2 to TRBJ1-5; 7 bases match TRBD1. The receptor was derived from a male donor with papillary thyroid cancer or a benign thyroid nodule (not recorded which). Some clones in this sample may be carry-over from other donors' samples. As DNA, the CDR3 is TGTGCCAGCAGTGATGAGGGGGCTGGCAATCAGCCCCAGCATTTT. It codes for CASSDEGAGNQPQHF.